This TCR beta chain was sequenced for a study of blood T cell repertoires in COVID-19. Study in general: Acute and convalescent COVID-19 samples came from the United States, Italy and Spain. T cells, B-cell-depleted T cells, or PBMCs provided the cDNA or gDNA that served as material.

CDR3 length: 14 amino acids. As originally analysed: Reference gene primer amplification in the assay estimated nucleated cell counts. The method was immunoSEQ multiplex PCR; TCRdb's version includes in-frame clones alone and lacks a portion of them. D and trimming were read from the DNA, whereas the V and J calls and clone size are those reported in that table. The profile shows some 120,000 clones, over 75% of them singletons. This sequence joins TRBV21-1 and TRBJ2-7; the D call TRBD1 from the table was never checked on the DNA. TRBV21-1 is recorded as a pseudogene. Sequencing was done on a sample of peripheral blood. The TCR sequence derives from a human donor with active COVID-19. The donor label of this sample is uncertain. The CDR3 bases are TGTGCCAGCAGCAATGGACAGGACTCCTACGAGCAGTACTTC. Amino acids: CASSNGQDSYEQYF.